This T cell receptor beta chain emerged from a study of blood T cell repertoires in COVID-19. Sequenced by immunoSEQ multiplex PCR; TCRdb stores in-frame clones only, minus some. The sample contains under 200,000 clones, about 85% of which appear only once. This CDR3 is 18 amino acids long. Germline CDR1 DFQATT, CDR2 SNEGSKA (reference sequence). Trimming removed 3 bases from V and 1 base from J; junction bases left unmatched: 14. The chain employs TRBV20-1 and TRBJ2-2; 7 nucleotides agree with TRBD2. The sequence came from a man aged 18 to 30 with acute or convalescent COVID-19. The specimen sequenced was peripheral blood. This CDR3 is CSASPSGFRGVNTGELFF. CDR3 coding DNA: TGCAGTGCTAGTCCCTCTGGATTTCGGGGGGTGAACACCGGGGAGCTGTTTTTT.